This TCR beta chain came from a study of Ad26.COV2.S vaccination and SARS-CoV-2 variants. Study background: Participants got Ad26.COV2.S intramuscularly, once or twice 56 days apart. Study-wide results and caveats: Total T cell responses, in the TCR breadth and depth analyses, may have been underestimated.

About this clone itself: What it binds is not known.

Treatment here: approximately 18 received Ad26.COV2.S at low or high dose, single or two shots; about 5 received placebo; per-sample allocation not given. The samples date from day 63 after the first vaccine or placebo injection. This table comes from immunoSEQ multiplex PCR, and its TCRdb copy is limited to in-frame clones, with some not included. The table has some 520,000 clones, around nine tenths seen once; the top ten hold roughly 12%. Trimming left V 10 bases short and J 3 bases short, with 29 bases between. The V gene's germline CDR1 is SEHNR and CDR2 FQNEAQ (reference sequence). The CDR3 sequence is 18 residues long.

The V gene is TRBV7-9, the J gene TRBJ2-3; tentatively, D is TRBD2 (5 bases). This TCR was recovered from a person between 18 and 59 years old who received the Ad26.COV2.S COVID-19 vaccine or a placebo. The material was peripheral blood, obtained in a trial of Ad26.COV2.S vaccine versus placebo. The CDR3 bases are TGTGCCATTTCCCTCGGGGTAGAAGTTGCCTCGTGGACAGATACGCAGTATTTT. It is translated as CAISLGVEVASWTDTQYF.